This T cell receptor beta chain was found in a study of shared clonotypes between healthy human individuals. The overall study: Sampling drew on donors who were two women and three men aged 18 to 49.

The protocol was immunoSEQ multiplex PCR, while the TCRdb copy is restricted to in-frame clones and leaves out a portion. There are about 1.1 million clones in the sample; around three quarters occur only once, and roughly 0.55% lies in the top ten. The CDR3 is 13 amino acids. Germline V gives CDR1 GTSNPN, CDR2 SVGIG (reference sequence). Deletions cut 2 bases from V and 6 bases from J, with 10 bases between. Each sample came from a Caucasian adult donor living in Nashville, Tennessee. Sequenced sample: memory CD4+ T cells from PBMCs. Subset given: CD45RA-negative fraction. The TCR comes from a man in his late teens or twenties in good health. Some clones in this sample may be carry-over from other donors' samples. The rearrangement links TRBV30 to TRBJ2-2; D is uncertain. Here the CDR3 reads CAWSRSSAGELFF. The CDR3 DNA is TGTGCCTGGAGTAGGTCTAGTGCCGGGGAGCTGTTTTTT.